The 23 T cell receptor beta chains below were found in one sample sequenced in a study of shared clonotypes between healthy human individuals (TCRdb year 2020). The method was the immunoSEQ multiplex PCR assay. This is the immuneACCESS table as TCRdb keeps it, with only in-frame sequences that have V and J called. A part of the clones is gone; compared with another copy, unresolved V genes explain less than half, and the rest is unexplained. The sample has about 1 million clones on record, under 80% of them singletons. Approximately 1.5% of the sample is taken by the ten largest. Sample: memory CD4+ T cells sorted from blood. Read against the paper, the sample's cell subset or site label means: CD45RA-negative fraction. These receptors were taken from a man aged 18 to 30 in good health.

J is TRBJ2-1 and V is TRBV5-5, with D unresolved. Trimming stripped 8 bases from V and 5 bases from J, with 20 bases between. CDR3 length: 15 residues. CDR1 and CDR2 from the germline V gene are SGHKS and YYEKEE (reference sequence). The CDR3 is CASYFGEVRNNEQFF. Here the CDR3 DNA reads TGTGCCAGTTACTTTGGAGAGGTGCGAAACAATGAGCAGTTCTTC.

The genes are TRBV18 and TRBJ2-2; D might be TRBD2 (6 bases). The germline V and J ends were trimmed by 4 bases and 1 base, with 7 bases remaining between them. Per germline, CDR1 KGHSH and CDR2 LQKENI. There are 14 residues in the CDR3. CDR3 protein: CASSLAENTGELFF. In DNA form, the CDR3 reads TGTGCCAGCTCACTAGCGGAGAACACCGGGGAGCTGTTTTTT.

This clone has just a few counts. One junction end does not reproduce the germline sequence, and a read error may be involved. V and J are TRBV6-5 and TRBJ2-4; 7 positions match TRBD2. Germline loops: CDR1 MNHEY, CDR2 SVGAGI. The CDR3 totals 10 residues. The CDR3 DNA reads as TGTGCCAGCAGTGGGGGGGGATGGGACTTC. It encodes CASSGGGWDF.

This rearrangement joins TRBV6-1 to TRBJ1-2; no reliable D call. The CDR3 runs to 16 residues. Germline lookup yields CDR1 MNHNS and CDR2 SASEGT. With 0 bases removed from V and 0 bases from J, the gap between germline ends came to 11 bases. The CDR3 loop is CASSEAAGLSNYGYTF. CDR3 nucleotides: TGTGCCAGCAGTGAAGCTGCAGGTCTCTCTAACTATGGCTACACCTTC.

The V gene is TRBV7-2, the J gene TRBJ1-2; D is uncertain. Between the trimmed V and J ends, which lost 1 base and 8 bases, there was a span of 11 bases. The CDR3 extends over 13 amino acids. Germline lookup yields CDR1 SGHTA and CDR2 FQGNSA. In DNA form, the CDR3 reads TGTGCCAGCAGCTTAGGAGTATTCGAGGGCTACACCTTC. As protein: CASSLGVFEGYTF.

The chain carries TRBV6-5 and TRBJ2-3; D gene uncertain. Germline CDR1 reads MNHEY; CDR2 reads SVGAGI. The V end lost 0 bases, the J end lost 10 bases, and 14 bases lay between the germline ends. This CDR3 has 14 amino acids. CDR3 region: CASSYSKGAHSQYF. The DNA for the CDR3 is TGTGCCAGCAGTTACTCGAAAGGAGCCCACTCGCAGTATTTT.

A single count supports this clone. The J gene is TRBJ2-5, the V gene TRBV12-5, with 11 positions matching TRBD2. CDR3 length: 16 amino acids. The ends lost 0 bases at V and 5 bases at J; junction bases unmatched: 5. Germline values: CDR1 LGHNT, CDR2 FRNRAP. The CDR3 nucleotides read TGTGCTAGTGGTTTGGTTCCGGCTAGCGGGGGGGAGACCCAGTACTTC. Translated: CASGLVPASGGETQYF.

This clone was detected only a few times. This chain joins TRBV28 and TRBJ1-1; 8 bases align to TRBD1. Looked up from germline, CDR1 is MDHEN and CDR2 is SYDVKM. The CDR3 has 14 residues. Trimming cost V 5 bases and J 5 bases; bases outside gene matches: 7. The CDR3: CASSPGQGGTEAFF. In nucleotides, the CDR3 is TGTGCCAGCAGTCCTGGACAGGGCGGGACTGAAGCTTTCTTT. Supplemented by reference TRBV28 and TRBJ1-1, the full variable domain reads DVKVTQSSRYLVKRTGEKVFLECVQDMDHENMFWYRQDPGLGLRLIYFSYDVKMKEKGDIPEGYSVSREKKERFSLILESASTNQTSMYLCASSPGQGGTEAFFGQGTRLTVV.

V usage is TRBV4-1 and J usage is TRBJ2-4; the D gene is possibly TRBD2 (6 bases). Trimming took 4 bases from V and 2 from J, leaving 21 bases between them. Germline V gene sequence: CDR1 MGHRA, CDR2 YSYEKL. The CDR3 runs 18 residues. The CDR3 spells CASSLAEGSGVTKNIQYF. The DNA of the CDR3 is TGCGCCAGCAGCCTAGCTGAAGGGTCGGGAGTGACCAAAAACATTCAGTACTTC.

This chain joins TRBV5-6 and TRBJ2-2, with 7 nucleotides matching TRBD1. The V gene end was trimmed by 4 bases and the J gene end by 3 bases; junction bases not matched to a gene: 6. This CDR3 has 15 amino acids. The germline V gene has CDR1 SGHDT and CDR2 YYEEEE. CDR3 sequence: CASSHRGGHTGELFF. CDR3 nucleotide sequence: TGTGCCAGCAGCCACAGGGGCGGGCACACCGGGGAGCTGTTTTTT.

The chain uses TRBV30 and TRBJ2-2; D is unresolved. Germline V CDR1 and CDR2: GTSNPN, SVGIG (reference sequence). Trimming took 0 bases from V and 1 from J, leaving 12 bases between them. CDR3 length: 16 amino acids. The CDR3 DNA reads as TGTGCCTGGAGTGTTTCAAGCGTATTGAACACCGGGGAGCTGTTTTTT. This encodes CAWSVSSVLNTGELFF.

This clone was seen a single time. This chain joins TRBV9 and TRBJ2-3, with D tentatively TRBD2 (6 bases). The CDR3 has 17 amino acids. Trimming removed 4 bases from V and 0 bases from J, with 18 bases in between. Germline V gene data show CDR1 as SGDLS and CDR2 as YYNGEE. The CDR3 is CASSSLGTVTSTDTQYF. The CDR3 DNA follows: TGTGCCAGCAGCTCCCTAGGGACTGTTACTAGCACAGATACGCAGTATTTT.

As to this clone: A much larger clone sits a single nucleotide away, making a read error possible. The CDR3 nucleotides read TGTGCCAGCAGCTTGGGGACAGTCTATGAGCAGTTCTTC. Translation: CASSLGTVYEQFF. V is TRBV11-2 and J is TRBJ2-1; the match to TRBD1 covers 7 bases. Germline trimming cut 3 bases from V and 8 bases from J; bases unmatched to any gene: 4. The germline V gene encodes CDR1 SGHAT and CDR2 FQNNGV. The CDR3 consists of 13 residues.

The gene calls are TRBV6-1 and TRBJ2-1; a weak D match, TRBD2 (6 bases). The CDR3 loop spans 16 amino acids. Germline CDR1 and CDR2: MNHNS and SASEGT. V lost 2 bases, J lost 2 bases, and 13 bases lay in between. DNA of the CDR3: TGTGCCAGCAGTGAAATCCTTAGCGGTGCCTACAATGAGCAGTTCTTC. Its translation is CASSEILSGAYNEQFF.

J is TRBJ2-7 and V is TRBV4-3; D may be TRBD1 (5 bases). Germline values: CDR1 LGHNA, CDR2 YSLEER. This CDR3 contains 14 residues. The V end lost 4 bases, the J end lost 3 bases, and 13 bases lay between the germline ends. This chain's CDR3 is CASSRKTGGYEQYF. The CDR3, as DNA: TGCGCCAGCAGCCGCAAAACAGGTGGCTACGAGCAGTACTTC.

The chain is built from TRBV5-5 and TRBJ2-2, with D perhaps matching TRBD1 or TRBD2 (5 bases each). The CDR3 consists of 15 residues. V lost 4 bases, J lost 4 bases, and 14 bases lay in between. Germline-derived CDR1 and CDR2 are SGHKS and YYEKEE (reference sequence). The CDR3 region is CASSDRDVGTGELFF. In DNA form, the CDR3 reads TGTGCCAGCAGCGATCGGGACGTCGGCACCGGGGAGCTGTTTTTT. Together with reference TRBV5-5 and TRBJ2-2, the CDR3 gives the full variable domain: DAGVTQSPTHLIKTRGQQVTLRCSPISGHKSVSWYQQVLGQGPQFIFQYYEKEERGRGNFPDRFSARQFPNYSSELNVNALLLGDSALYLCASSDRDVGTGELFFGEGSRLTVL.

The chain combines TRBV5-1 with TRBJ2-3; D possibly corresponds to TRBD1 (5 bases). Germline CDR1 and CDR2: SGHRS and YFSETQ. The CDR3 is made up of 14 amino acids. V gave up 0 bases and J gave up 6 bases, with 11 bases separating them. Here the CDR3 DNA reads TGCGCCAGCAGCTTGGAAGCAGGGCGGGATACGCAGTATTTT. Translating it yields CASSLEAGRDTQYF.

The rearrangement joins TRBV1 to TRBJ2-5; the D call in the table, TRBD1, was not verified against the DNA. TRBV1 represents a pseudogene. CDR3 size: 19 residues. CDR3 in DNA: TGCACCAGCAGCCAAGACATATGGGAGGACAGGGGCCTACAAGAGACCCAGTACTTC. Protein: CTSSQDIWEDRGLQETQYF.

The V and J genes are TRBV5-4 and TRBJ1-4; D is perhaps TRBD1 (6 bases). The CDR3 has 15 residues. Germline CDR1 SGHNT, CDR2 YYREEE (reference sequence). Trimming took 4 bases from V and 4 from J, leaving 14 bases between them. CDR3 nucleotides: TGTGCCAGCAGCCAAACACAGGGCATTAATGAAAAACTGTTTTTT. Its translation is CASSQTQGINEKLFF.

This chain uses TRBV6-1 with TRBJ1-2; TRBD1 matches at 8 bases. The junction had 6 bases not matched to a gene; V was cut back by 2 bases and J by 4 bases. CDR3 length equals 15 residues. The germline V gene encodes CDR1 MNHNS and CDR2 SASEGT. The CDR3 nucleotides are TGTGCCAGCAGTGAATTGGACAGGGTCGGCTATGGCTACACCTTC. Its protein product is CASSELDRVGYGYTF.

The J gene is TRBJ2-3, the V gene TRBV20-1; possible D gene TRBD2, 5 bases. Germline CDR1 reads DFQATT; CDR2 reads SNEGSKA (reference sequence). CDR3 length equals 11 residues. The V end lost 6 bases, the J end lost 14 bases, and 18 bases lay between the germline ends. In DNA form, the CDR3 reads TGCAGTGCCGCCGTCGGGTTAGAGGGGTATTTT. Residues: CSAAVGLEGYF.

CDR3 region: CATSREGFSEQFF. The CDR3 nucleotides read TGTGCCACCAGCAGAGAAGGTTTCAGCGAGCAGTTCTTC. The gene calls are TRBV15 and TRBJ2-1; D ambiguous. Trimming cost V 0 bases and J 10 bases, with 10 bases left between them. Germline assignment: CDR1 LNHNV and CDR2 YYDKDF (reference sequence). The CDR3 consists of 13 residues.

This clone was seen more than once but under ten times. The V gene is TRBV28, the J gene TRBJ1-2, with D possibly being TRBD1 (5 bases). Germline V gene sequence: CDR1 MDHEN, CDR2 SYDVKM. The CDR3 consists of 14 residues. With 2 bases removed from V and 6 bases from J, the gap between germline ends came to 13 bases. CDR3 region: CASSLGTQTDGYTF. In DNA, the CDR3 is TGTGCCAGCAGTTTAGGGACCCAGACGGATGGCTACACCTTC.